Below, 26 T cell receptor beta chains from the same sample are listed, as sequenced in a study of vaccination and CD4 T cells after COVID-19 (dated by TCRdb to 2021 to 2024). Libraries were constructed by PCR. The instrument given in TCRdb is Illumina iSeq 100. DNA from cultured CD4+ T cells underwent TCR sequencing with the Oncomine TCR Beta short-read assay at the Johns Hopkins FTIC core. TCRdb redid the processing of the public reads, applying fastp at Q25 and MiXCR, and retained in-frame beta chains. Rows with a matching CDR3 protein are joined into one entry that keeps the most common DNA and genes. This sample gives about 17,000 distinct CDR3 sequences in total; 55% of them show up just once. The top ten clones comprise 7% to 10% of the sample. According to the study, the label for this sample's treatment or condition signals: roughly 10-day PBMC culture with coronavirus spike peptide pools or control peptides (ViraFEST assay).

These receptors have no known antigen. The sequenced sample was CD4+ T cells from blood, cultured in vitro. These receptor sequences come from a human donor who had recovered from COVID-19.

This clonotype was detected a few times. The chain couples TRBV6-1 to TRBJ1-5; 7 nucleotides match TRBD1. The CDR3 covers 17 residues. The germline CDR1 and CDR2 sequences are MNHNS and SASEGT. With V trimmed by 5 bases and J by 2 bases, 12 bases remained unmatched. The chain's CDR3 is CASSPIITGAGNQPQHF. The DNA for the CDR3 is TGTGCCAGCAGTCCAATAATAACAGGGGCAGGCAATCAGCCCCAGCATTTT.

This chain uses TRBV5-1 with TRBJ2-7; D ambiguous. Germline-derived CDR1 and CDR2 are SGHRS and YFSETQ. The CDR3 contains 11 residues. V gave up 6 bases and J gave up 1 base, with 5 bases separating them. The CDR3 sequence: CASTTSYEQYF. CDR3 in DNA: TGCGCCAGCACGACATCCTACGAGCAGTACTTC.

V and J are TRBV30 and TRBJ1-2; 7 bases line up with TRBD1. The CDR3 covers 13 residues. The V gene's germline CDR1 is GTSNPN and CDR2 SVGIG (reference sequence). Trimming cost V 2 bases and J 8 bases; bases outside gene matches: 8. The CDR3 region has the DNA TGTGCCTGGAGTCCGAGGACAGGTGCAGGCTACACCTTC. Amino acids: CAWSPRTGAGYTF.

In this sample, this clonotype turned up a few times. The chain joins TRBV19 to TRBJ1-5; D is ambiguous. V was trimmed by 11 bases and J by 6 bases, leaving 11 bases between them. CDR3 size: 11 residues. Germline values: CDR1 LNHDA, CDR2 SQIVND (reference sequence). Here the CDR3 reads CASGEGQPQHF. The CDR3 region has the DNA TGTGCCTCCGGCGAAGGTCAGCCCCAGCATTTT.

CDR3 region: CAWTDSMDIQYF. CDR3 in DNA: TGTGCCTGGACCGACTCCATGGACATTCAGTACTTC. The chain links TRBV30 to TRBJ2-4; D not certain. V lost 4 bases and J 8 bases, leaving 12 bases between the germline ends. This CDR3 comprises 12 residues. Germline CDR1 reads GTSNPN; CDR2 reads SVGIG (reference sequence).

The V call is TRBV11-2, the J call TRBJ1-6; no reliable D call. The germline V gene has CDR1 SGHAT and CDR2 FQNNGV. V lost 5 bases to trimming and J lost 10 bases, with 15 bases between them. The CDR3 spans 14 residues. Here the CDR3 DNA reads TGTGCCAGCAGCCCTGGTTTAGGGAACTCACCCCTCCACTTT. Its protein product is CASSPGLGNSPLHF.

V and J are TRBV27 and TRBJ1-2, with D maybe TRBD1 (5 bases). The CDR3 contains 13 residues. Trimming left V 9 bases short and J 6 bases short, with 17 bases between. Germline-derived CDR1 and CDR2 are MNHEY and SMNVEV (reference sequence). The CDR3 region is CASSHGGRDGYTF. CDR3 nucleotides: TGTGCCAGTAGCCACGGGGGGAGAGATGGCTACACCTTC.

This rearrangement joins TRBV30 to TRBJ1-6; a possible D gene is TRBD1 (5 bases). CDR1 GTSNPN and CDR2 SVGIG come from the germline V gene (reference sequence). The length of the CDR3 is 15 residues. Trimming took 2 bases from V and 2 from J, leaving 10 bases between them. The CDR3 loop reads CAWSWGRPYNSPLHF. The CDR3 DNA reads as TGTGCCTGGAGTTGGGGACGGCCCTATAATTCACCCCTCCACTTT.

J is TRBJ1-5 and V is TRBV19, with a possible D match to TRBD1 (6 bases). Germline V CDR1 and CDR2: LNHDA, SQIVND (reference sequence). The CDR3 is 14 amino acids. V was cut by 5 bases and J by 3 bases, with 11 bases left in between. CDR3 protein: CASSYDRLNQPQHF. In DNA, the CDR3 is TGTGCCAGTAGTTACGACAGGCTCAATCAGCCCCAGCATTTT.

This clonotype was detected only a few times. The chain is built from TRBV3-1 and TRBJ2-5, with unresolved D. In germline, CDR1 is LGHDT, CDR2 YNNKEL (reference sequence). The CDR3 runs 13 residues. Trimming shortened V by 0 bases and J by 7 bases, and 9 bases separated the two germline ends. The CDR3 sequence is CASSQESWGTQYF. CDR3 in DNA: TGTGCCAGCAGCCAAGAATCGTGGGGGACCCAGTACTTC.

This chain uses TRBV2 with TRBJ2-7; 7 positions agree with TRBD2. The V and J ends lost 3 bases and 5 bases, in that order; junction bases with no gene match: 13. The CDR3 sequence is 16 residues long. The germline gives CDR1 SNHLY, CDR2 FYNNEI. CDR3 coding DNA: TGTGCCAGCAGTGAGCTTATGGGAGGGTTTCGGAACGAGCAGTACTTC. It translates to CASSELMGGFRNEQYF. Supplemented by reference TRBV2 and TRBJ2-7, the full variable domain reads EPEVTQTPSHQVTQMGQEVILRCVPISNHLYFYWYRQILGQKVEFLVSFYNNEISEKSEIFDDQFSVERPDGSNFTLKIRSTKLEDSAMYFCASSELMGGFRNEQYFGPGTRLTVT.

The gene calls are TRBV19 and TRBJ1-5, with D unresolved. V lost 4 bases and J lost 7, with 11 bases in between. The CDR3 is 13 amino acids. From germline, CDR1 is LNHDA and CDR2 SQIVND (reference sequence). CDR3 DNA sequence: TGTGCCAGTAGTAGAGAGGGCCAACAGCCCCAGCATTTT. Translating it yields CASSREGQQPQHF.

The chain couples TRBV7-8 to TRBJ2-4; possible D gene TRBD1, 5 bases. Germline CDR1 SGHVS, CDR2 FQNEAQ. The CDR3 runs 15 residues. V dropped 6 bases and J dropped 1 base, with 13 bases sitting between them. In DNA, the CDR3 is TGTGCCAGCAGACGCAGGGTCGGGGCCAAAAACATTCAGTACTTC. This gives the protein CASRRRVGAKNIQYF.

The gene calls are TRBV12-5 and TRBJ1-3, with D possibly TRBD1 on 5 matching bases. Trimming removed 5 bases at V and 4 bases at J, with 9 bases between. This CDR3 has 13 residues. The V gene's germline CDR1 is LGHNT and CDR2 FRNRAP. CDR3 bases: TGTGCTAGTGGTAGGGACGGAGGAAACACCATATATTTT. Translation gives CASGRDGGNTIYF.

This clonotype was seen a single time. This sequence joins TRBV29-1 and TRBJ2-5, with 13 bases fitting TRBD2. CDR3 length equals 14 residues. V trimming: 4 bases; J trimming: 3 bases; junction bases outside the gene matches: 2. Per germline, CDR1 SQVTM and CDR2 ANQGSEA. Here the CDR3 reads CSVAGTSGKETQYF. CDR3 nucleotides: TGCAGCGTTGCCGGGACTAGCGGGAAAGAGACCCAGTACTTC.

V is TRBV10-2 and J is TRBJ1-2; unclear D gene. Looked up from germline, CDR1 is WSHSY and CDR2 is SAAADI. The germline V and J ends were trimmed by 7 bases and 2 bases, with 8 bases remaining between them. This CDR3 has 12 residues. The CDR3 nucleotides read TGCGCCAGCAAACCTAACAACTATGGCTACACCTTC. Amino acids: CASKPNNYGYTF.

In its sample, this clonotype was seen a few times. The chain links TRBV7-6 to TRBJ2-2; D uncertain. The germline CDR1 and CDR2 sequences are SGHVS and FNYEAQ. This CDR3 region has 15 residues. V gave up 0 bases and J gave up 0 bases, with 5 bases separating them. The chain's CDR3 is CASSLAGTNTGELFF. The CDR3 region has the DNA TGTGCCAGCAGCTTAGCCGGCACGAACACCGGGGAGCTGTTTTTT.

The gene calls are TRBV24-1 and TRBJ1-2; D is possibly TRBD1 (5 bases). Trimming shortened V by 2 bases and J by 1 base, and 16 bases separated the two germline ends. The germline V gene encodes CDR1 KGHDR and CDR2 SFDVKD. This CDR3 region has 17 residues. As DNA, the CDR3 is TGTGCCACCAGTGATTCGCCTGGCCAGGGTCATAACTATGGCTACACCTTC. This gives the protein CATSDSPGQGHNYGYTF.

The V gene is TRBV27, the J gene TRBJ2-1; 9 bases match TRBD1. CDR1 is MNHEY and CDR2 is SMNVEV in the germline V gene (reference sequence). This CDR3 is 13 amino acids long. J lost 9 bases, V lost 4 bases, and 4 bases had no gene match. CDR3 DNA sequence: TGTGCCAGCAGTTCGGACAGGGGCGGTGAGCAGTTCTTC. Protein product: CASSSDRGGEQFF.

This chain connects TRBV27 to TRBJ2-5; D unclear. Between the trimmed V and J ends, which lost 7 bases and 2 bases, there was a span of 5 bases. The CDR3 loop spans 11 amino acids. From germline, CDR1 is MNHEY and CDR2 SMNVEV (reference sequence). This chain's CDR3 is CASMYQETQYF. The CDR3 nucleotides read TGTGCCAGCATGTATCAAGAGACCCAGTACTTC.

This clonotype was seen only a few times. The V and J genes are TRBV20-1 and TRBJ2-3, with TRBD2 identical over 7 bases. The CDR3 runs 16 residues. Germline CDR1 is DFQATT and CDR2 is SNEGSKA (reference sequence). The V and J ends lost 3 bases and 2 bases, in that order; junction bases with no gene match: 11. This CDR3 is CSASPRETAYTDTQYF. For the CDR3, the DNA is TGCAGTGCTAGCCCGCGGGAGACCGCCTACACAGATACGCAGTATTTT.

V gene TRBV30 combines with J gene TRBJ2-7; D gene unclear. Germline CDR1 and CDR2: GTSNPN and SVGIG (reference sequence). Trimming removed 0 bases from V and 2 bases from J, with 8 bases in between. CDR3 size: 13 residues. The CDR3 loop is CAWSVNPAYEQYF. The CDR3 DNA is TGTGCCTGGAGTGTAAACCCAGCCTACGAGCAGTACTTC.

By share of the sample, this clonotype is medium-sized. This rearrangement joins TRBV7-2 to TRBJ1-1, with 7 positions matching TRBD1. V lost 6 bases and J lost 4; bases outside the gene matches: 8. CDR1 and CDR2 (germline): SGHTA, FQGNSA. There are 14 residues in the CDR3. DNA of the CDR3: TGTGCCAGCAGTCCCTTTCAGGGGGGCACTGAAGCTTTCTTT. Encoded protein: CASSPFQGGTEAFF.

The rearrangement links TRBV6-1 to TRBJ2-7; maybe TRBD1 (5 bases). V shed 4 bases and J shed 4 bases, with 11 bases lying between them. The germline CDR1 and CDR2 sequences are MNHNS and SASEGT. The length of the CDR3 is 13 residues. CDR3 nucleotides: TGTGCCAGCAGTGTATCCAGGGAATACGAGCAGTACTTC. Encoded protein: CASSVSREYEQYF.

DNA for the CDR3: TGTGCCAGTAGTATTTGGACAAAGCCCTCCTATGGCTACACCTTC. This encodes CASSIWTKPSYGYTF. The chain links TRBV19 to TRBJ1-2, with D perhaps TRBD1 (5 bases). The germline V gene encodes CDR1 LNHDA and CDR2 SQIVND (reference sequence). CDR3 length: 15 residues. V lost 3 bases and J lost 4, with 15 bases in between.

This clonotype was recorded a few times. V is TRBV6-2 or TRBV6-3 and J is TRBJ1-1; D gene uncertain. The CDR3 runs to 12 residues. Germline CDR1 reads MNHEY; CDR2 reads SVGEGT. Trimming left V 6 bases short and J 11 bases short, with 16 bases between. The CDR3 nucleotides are TGTGCCAGCAGCATCGGGATTTTAAGTGCTTTCTTT. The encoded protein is CASSIGILSAFF.